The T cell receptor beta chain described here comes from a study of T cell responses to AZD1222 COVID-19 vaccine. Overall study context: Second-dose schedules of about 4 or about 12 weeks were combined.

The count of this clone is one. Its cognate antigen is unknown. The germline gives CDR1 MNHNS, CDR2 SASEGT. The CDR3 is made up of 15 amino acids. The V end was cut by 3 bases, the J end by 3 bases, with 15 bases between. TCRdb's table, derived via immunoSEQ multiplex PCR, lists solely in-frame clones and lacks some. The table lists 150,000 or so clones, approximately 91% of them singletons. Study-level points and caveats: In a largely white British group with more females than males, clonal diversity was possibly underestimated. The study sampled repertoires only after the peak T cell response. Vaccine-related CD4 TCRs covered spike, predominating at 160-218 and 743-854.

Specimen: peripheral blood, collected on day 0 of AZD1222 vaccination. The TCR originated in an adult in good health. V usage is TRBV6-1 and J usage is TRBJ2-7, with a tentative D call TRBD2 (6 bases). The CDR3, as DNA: TGTGCCAGCAGTGACCAGCGGACTACAAACTACGAGCAGTACTTC. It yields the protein CASSDQRTTNYEQYF.